This TCR beta chain was documented in a study of T cells after yellow fever vaccination. This clonotype was observed many times. The target antigen is unknown. Overall study results and limits: Among all clonotypes, a small share was observed in both CD4 and CD8 compartments.

TCRdb recomputed calls from the 5' RACE reads with MiXCR, one row per CDR3 protein. Here the sample spans some 150,000 distinct CDR3 sequences, 8% to 13% being singletons. This sequence originates from a man between 18 and 29 years old who received the YFV17D yellow fever vaccine. This sample comprised CD8+ T cells sorted from PBMCs, obtained 15 days after the yellow fever booster vaccination.

CDR3 in DNA: TGTGCCAGCAGCTTGGGGGGGTATGGCTACACCTTC. Translating gives CASSLGGYGYTF. The chain couples TRBV7-9 to TRBJ1-2; perhaps TRBD1 as D (5 bases). Germline V gene data show CDR1 as SEHNR and CDR2 as FQNEAQ (reference sequence). Trimming took off 3 bases at V and 5 bases at J, with 7 bases between the two ends. The CDR3 extends over 12 amino acids.